These 14 T cell receptor beta chains came from one sample sequenced in a study of blood T cell repertoires in COVID-19. Sequenced by immunoSEQ multiplex PCR; TCRdb stores in-frame clones only, minus some. The top ten hold 6.5% to 9% of the sample, which has about 200,000 clones, approximately 80% seen once. Sequencing was done on a sample of PBMCs or T cells enriched from blood (not recorded which). The receptors were sampled from a woman aged 40 to 55 with acute COVID-19.

This clone was seen just once. This rearrangement joins TRBV5-1 to TRBJ1-1; D perhaps matches TRBD1 (5 bases). There are 14 residues in the CDR3. Germline V gene sequence: CDR1 SGHRS, CDR2 YFSETQ. V lost 0 bases, J lost 1 base, and 7 bases lay in between. CDR3 sequence: CASSLAGSNTEAFF. CDR3 DNA sequence: TGCGCCAGCAGCTTGGCAGGGTCGAACACTGAAGCTTTCTTT.

V gene TRBV12-3 or TRBV12-4 combines with J gene TRBJ2-5; D possibly corresponds to TRBD1 (7 bases). Trimming left V 11 bases short and J 4 bases short, with 17 bases between. The CDR3 is made up of 13 amino acids. CDR3 in amino acids: CASRRDSSETQYF. The CDR3 nucleotides are TGTGCCTCCCGGCGGGACAGTTCAGAGACCCAGTACTTC.

Many counts were recorded for this clone. This chain links TRBV9 with TRBJ2-2, with 8 bases aligning to TRBD2. The CDR3 runs 15 residues. V trimming: 3 bases; J trimming: 7 bases; junction bases outside the gene matches: 8. The germline CDR1 and CDR2 sequences are SGDLS and YYNGEE. The CDR3 spells CASSGGLVNLGELFF. The CDR3 DNA sequence: TGTGCCAGCAGCGGGGGACTAGTGAACCTCGGGGAGCTGTTTTTT.

The V and J genes are TRBV18 and TRBJ1-6; D is ambiguous. V shed 3 bases and J shed 9 bases, with 12 bases lying between them. The CDR3 has 14 amino acids. The germline V gene encodes CDR1 KGHSH and CDR2 LQKENI. The CDR3 DNA follows: TGTGCCAGCTCACCCTCCGGGGAGCGTTCACCCCTCCACTTT. Translation gives CASSPSGERSPLHF.

The gene calls are TRBV19 and TRBJ1-4; D may be TRBD1 (5 bases). V was cut by 7 bases and J by 0 bases, with 15 bases left in between. This CDR3 spans 16 amino acids. CDR1 is LNHDA and CDR2 is SQIVND in the germline V gene (reference sequence). CDR3 DNA: TGTGCCAGTACCACGCGGACACAAGCAACTAATGAAAAACTGTTTTTT. Translated, it gives CASTTRTQATNEKLFF.

J is TRBJ2-7 and V is TRBV5-6; TRBD2 agrees at 13 bases. After removal of 0 bases from V and 0 bases from J, the junction contained 0 bases not matched to a gene. The CDR3 runs to 16 residues. Per the germline V gene, CDR1 is SGHDT and CDR2 is YYEEEE. This CDR3 is CASSLGTSGSSYEQYF. The CDR3 DNA follows: TGTGCCAGCAGCTTGGGGACTAGCGGGAGCTCCTACGAGCAGTACTTC.

This chain connects TRBV10-3 to TRBJ1-2; TRBD1 aligns across 7 bases. This CDR3 comprises 15 residues. Per the germline V gene, CDR1 is ENHRY and CDR2 is SYGVKD. Trimming cost V 0 bases and J 7 bases; bases outside gene matches: 8. The CDR3 DNA sequence: TGTGCCATCAGTGAGTCCGCGACAGGGACGGGTGGCTACACCTTC. Encoded protein: CAISESATGTGGYTF.

The chain carries TRBV7-8 and TRBJ1-3; D remains ambiguous. V was pared by 5 bases and J by 3 bases, with 23 bases between. Looked up from germline, CDR1 is SGHVS and CDR2 is FQNEAQ. The CDR3 is made up of 18 amino acids. The CDR3 reads CASSRQPPGAGGGNTIYF. The CDR3 coding sequence is TGTGCCAGCAGCCGCCAGCCCCCAGGCGCGGGCGGTGGAAACACCATATATTTT.

CDR3 coding DNA: TGTGCCAGCAGTTTCCCCTCCCCGACAAGGGGGAACTATGGCTACACCTTC. Translating it yields CASSFPSPTRGNYGYTF. V and J are TRBV28 and TRBJ1-2, with D perhaps TRBD1 (6 bases). CDR1 is MDHEN, CDR2 SYDVKM, per germline. The CDR3 has 17 residues. V lost 3 bases, J lost 2 bases, and 19 bases lay in between.

The sample holds one count of this clone. The V and J genes are TRBV7-2 and TRBJ1-3, with a possible D match to TRBD1 (5 bases). The germline gives CDR1 SGHTA, CDR2 FQGNSA. V was clipped by 4 bases and J by 2 bases, with 15 bases between them. This CDR3 has 16 amino acids. This chain's CDR3 is CASSSVTAVTGNTIYF. The CDR3 DNA reads TGTGCCAGCAGCTCCGTGACAGCTGTAACTGGAAACACCATATATTTT.

With regard to this clone: Other DNA sequences within the sample encode an identical CDR3. V gene TRBV18 combines with J gene TRBJ1-2; D is uncertain. The germline CDR1 and CDR2 sequences are KGHSH and LQKENI. This CDR3 is built from 14 residues. Trimming left V 2 bases short and J 3 bases short, with 10 bases between. CDR3 region: CASSPGGGDYGYTF. DNA of the CDR3: TGTGCCAGCTCACCAGGAGGAGGTGACTATGGCTACACCTTC.

The genes are TRBV10-3 and TRBJ1-5; D is undetermined. Germline CDR1 reads ENHRY; CDR2 reads SYGVKD. The CDR3 is made up of 13 amino acids. Between the trimmed V and J ends, which lost 8 bases and 6 bases, there was a span of 14 bases. The chain's CDR3 is CAISVGVGQPQHF. The CDR3 DNA reads as TGTGCCATCTCTGTCGGGGTTGGTCAGCCCCAGCATTTT.

The genes are TRBV30 and TRBJ2-7; 9 positions match TRBD1. The CDR3 runs to 13 residues. Germline V gene lookup returns CDR1 GTSNPN and CDR2 SVGIG (reference sequence). After removal of 3 bases from V and 4 bases from J, the junction contained 4 bases not matched to a gene. This chain's CDR3 is CAWSADRGYEQYF. CDR3 nucleotides: TGTGCCTGGAGCGCAGACAGGGGGTACGAGCAGTACTTC.

The chain employs TRBV29-1 and TRBJ2-7; possible D gene TRBD2, 5 bases. V lost 3 bases and J lost 2, with 8 bases in between. The CDR3 has 12 amino acids. Germline CDR1 SQVTM, CDR2 ANQGSEA. This CDR3 reads CSVEDSPYEQYF. In DNA form, the CDR3 reads TGCAGCGTTGAGGACTCCCCCTACGAGCAGTACTTC.